Detailed here is one TCR beta chain. Prior autoimmune disease or systemic immunosuppression barred patients. These data come from a study of OX40 agonist ivuxolimab in advanced cancers. Study-level information: A partial response was reached by three patients: one with hepatocellular carcinoma and two with cutaneous melanoma.

Sequencing was performed with immunoSEQ multiplex PCR; in TCRdb, only in-frame clones are kept and a portion is missing. The data hold 40,000 to 60,000 clones, with about 93% observed a single time. Trimming removed 8 bases at V and 2 bases at J, with 13 bases between. The CDR3 is made up of 13 amino acids. The V gene's germline CDR1 is MNHEY and CDR2 SMNVEV (reference sequence). The chain links TRBV27 to TRBJ2-7; D is tentatively TRBD1 or TRBD2 (6 bases each). The clonotype comes from an adult with an advanced solid tumor such as melanoma, head and neck, liver or kidney cancer. Here the sequenced sample was CD4+ or CD8+ T cells sorted from blood, taken in a trial of the OX40 agonist ivuxolimab. This CDR3 is CASGYGGPYEQYF. The CDR3 nucleotides read TGTGCCAGCGGGTATGGGGGGCCCTACGAGCAGTACTTC.